A selection of T cell receptor beta chains follows, all from one sample in a study of cytomegalovirus exposure and HLA in healthy donors. Measured with immunoSEQ multiplex PCR; TCRdb has only the in-frame clones, and not every one. This table holds 130,000 to 150,000 clones, roughly nine tenths found once. Input material: PBMCs. These receptors originate from a man aged 18 to 29 in good health and CMV-seronegative. The CDR3 runs from the conserved cysteine through the conserved F or W. A D gene is named only where the DNA matches it firmly. Where a row states a size, it is once, few, many or the class of an expanded clone; other rows omit it.

J	V	D	size	CDR3	DNA
TRBJ1-1	TRBV6-6	TRBD1	NA	CASSDSRGQYTEAFF	TGTGCCAGCAGTGACAGCAGGGGGCAATACACTGAAGCTTTCTTT
TRBJ1-2	TRBV27	NA	NA	CASSFQGSNYGYTF	TGTGCCAGCAGTTTCCAGGGATCTAACTATGGCTACACCTTC
TRBJ2-3	TRBV4-3	TRBD2	NA	CASSQGPAGSTDTQYF	TGCGCCAGCAGCCAAGGTCCAGCGGGAAGCACAGATACGCAGTATTTT
TRBJ1-2	TRBV13	NA	NA	CASSRGGRGYGYTF	TGTGCCAGCAGCCGCGGGGGGCGGGGGTATGGCTACACCTTC
TRBJ1-4	TRBV5-1	NA	NA	CASSTGSNEKLFF	TGCGCCAGCTCGACAGGTTCTAATGAAAAACTGTTTTTT
TRBJ1-6	TRBV11-2	TRBD1	NA	CASSLATGTSPLHF	TGTGCCAGCAGCTTGGCGACAGGGACCTCACCCCTCCACTTT
TRBJ2-1	TRBV4-3	NA	NA	CASSQESRLNEQFF	TGCGCCAGCAGCCAAGAGAGCCGCTTAAATGAGCAGTTCTTC
TRBJ1-6	TRBV27	TRBD1	few	CASSLTAQGYSRSPLHF	TGTGCCAGCAGTTTAACCGCACAGGGGTACTCCCGTTCACCCCTCCACTTT
TRBJ1-1	TRBV27	NA	NA	CASSRRGSLTEAFF	TGTGCCAGCAGTAGGCGAGGCTCTCTCACTGAAGCTTTCTTT
TRBJ1-4	TRBV29-1	TRBD1	NA	CSVRDRLDEKLFF	TGCAGCGTTCGGGACAGGTTGGATGAAAAACTGTTTTTT
TRBJ2-1	TRBV5-1	TRBD2	once	CASSPDPPTSGSAEQFF	TGCGCCAGCAGCCCCGACCCTCCGACTAGCGGGAGTGCTGAGCAGTTCTTC
TRBJ1-1	TRBV7-8	TRBD1	NA	CASKIAGTGPEAFF	TGTGCCAGCAAGATCGCCGGGACAGGGCCTGAAGCTTTCTTT
TRBJ2-3	TRBV12-5	NA	NA	CASGLGRQEKIADTQYF	TGTGCTAGTGGTTTGGGCCGACAGGAGAAGATAGCAGATACGCAGTATTTT
TRBJ2-1	TRBV2	NA	NA	CASGERTYNEQFF	TGTGCCAGCGGGGAGAGAACCTACAATGAGCAGTTCTTC
TRBJ2-3	TRBV25-1	NA	few	CASRERRTDTQYF	TGTGCCAGCAGGGAGAGAAGGACAGATACGCAGTATTTT
TRBJ1-3	TRBV6-1	TRBD1	NA	CASGWTGAGNTIYF	TGTGCCAGCGGGTGGACAGGGGCAGGAAACACCATATATTTT
TRBJ2-7	TRBV5-4	NA	NA	CASSADSYEQYF	TGTGCCAGCAGCGCGGACAGCTACGAGCAGTACTTC
TRBJ2-5	TRBV14	TRBD1	NA	CASSLGQAVRETQYF	TGTGCCAGCAGCCTCGGACAGGCGGTTCGAGAGACCCAGTACTTC
TRBJ2-3	TRBV7-3	NA	once	CASSLSRLADTQYF	TGTGCCAGCAGCTTATCTCGTCTCGCAGATACGCAGTATTTT
TRBJ1-2	TRBV7-9	TRBD1	NA	CASSSQGGGYGYTF	TGTGCCAGCAGCTCACAGGGGGGTGGATATGGCTACACCTTC
TRBJ2-3	TRBV18	TRBD2	NA	CASSPSGKGDTQYF	TGTGCCAGCTCACCGAGCGGGAAGGGTGATACGCAGTATTTT
TRBJ1-3	TRBV19	NA	NA	CASRTGPGNTIYF	TGTGCCAGTAGGACGGGTCCTGGAAACACCATATATTTT
TRBJ1-3	TRBV5-4	NA	NA	CASSLYRNTIYF	TGTGCCAGCAGCTTGTACAGAAACACCATATATTTT